These T cell receptor beta chains were read from a single sample in a study of cytomegalovirus exposure and HLA in healthy donors. Libraries were prepared by immunoSEQ multiplex PCR; TCRdb keeps only in-frame clonotypes and omits some of them. Of approximately 220,000 clones in the sample, around 83% are singletons; the top ten hold over 1.1%. Source material: PBMCs. The origin of the receptors is a girl aged 10 to 17 in good health and CMV-seronegative. Both conserved end residues are part of each CDR3. The order of the fields is D gene, J gene, clone size, V gene, CDR3 length, CDR3 protein, CDR3 DNA. D genes are given only for firm matches. A row's size may be missing; if present it is once, few, many or a size class.

TRBD2 | TRBJ2-3 | few | TRBV27 | 16 | CASSLTLAGLTDTQYF | TGTGCCAGCAGTTTAACCTTAGCGGGGCTTACTGATACGCAGTATTTT
TRBD1 | TRBJ1-2 | NA | TRBV29-1 | 14 | CSVEIRTGSYGYTF | TGCAGCGTAGAAATCCGGACAGGATCCTATGGCTACACCTTC
TRBD1 | TRBJ2-2 | NA | TRBV29-1 | 14 | CSASDRDGHGELFF | TGCAGCGCCAGTGACAGGGATGGTCACGGGGAGCTGTTTTTT
TRBD2 | TRBJ2-7 | NA | TRBV15 | 14 | CATSRPAGAYEQYF | TGTGCCACCAGCAGACCCGCGGGAGCCTACGAGCAGTACTTC
TRBD1 | TRBJ1-5 | NA | TRBV4-1 | 17 | CASSQESDTGGRRPQHF | TGCGCCAGCAGCCAAGAGTCCGATACAGGGGGCCGTCGGCCCCAGCATTTT
NA | TRBJ1-3 | NA | TRBV15 | 17 | CATSRADRLLSGNTIYF | TGTGCCACCAGCAGAGCGGACAGATTACTCTCTGGAAACACCATATATTTT
NA | TRBJ1-1 | NA | TRBV6-5 | 15 | CASSYSRFRGTEAFF | TGTGCCAGCAGTTACTCGAGGTTTCGGGGGACTGAAGCTTTCTTT
TRBD2 | TRBJ2-1 | NA | TRBV7-2 | 15 | CASSLVAGGYNEQFF | TGTGCCAGCAGCTTAGTAGCGGGAGGATACAATGAGCAGTTCTTC
TRBD2 | TRBJ2-1 | NA | TRBV5-1 | 15 | CASRFLAGSYNEQFF | TGCGCCAGCAGATTTCTAGCGGGGTCTTACAATGAGCAGTTCTTC
NA | TRBJ1-1 | NA | TRBV4-3 | 13 | CASSQNGQFEAFF | TGCGCCAGCAGCCAAAACGGACAGTTCGAAGCTTTCTTT
NA | TRBJ1-1 | NA | TRBV25-1 | 14 | CASSVPDRDTEAFF | TGTGCCAGCAGTGTCCCAGACCGGGACACTGAAGCTTTCTTT
NA | TRBJ1-2 | NA | TRBV6-1 | 15 | CASSTRDSGSYGYTF | TGTGCCAGCAGTACCCGTGATTCGGGTAGCTATGGCTACACCTTC
TRBD1 | TRBJ2-7 | NA | TRBV4-3 | 13 | CASSRDRGYEQYF | TGCGCCAGCAGCCGGGACAGGGGGTACGAGCAGTACTTC
TRBD1 | TRBJ1-2 | few | TRBV5-1 | 16 | CASSLGGTGSEYGYTF | TGCGCCAGCAGCTTGGGGGGGACAGGGTCGGAATATGGCTACACCTTC
TRBD2 | TRBJ2-1 | NA | TRBV18 | 15 | CASSELPSGKNEQFF | TGTGCCAGCTCAGAACTTCCTAGCGGGAAGAATGAGCAGTTCTTC
NA | TRBJ1-1 | NA | TRBV14 | 15 | CASSQVGRGDAEAFF | TGTGCCAGCAGCCAAGTTGGCAGGGGAGACGCTGAAGCTTTCTTT
NA | TRBJ1-1 | NA | TRBV28 | 16 | CASSSYATGLNTEAFF | TGTGCCAGCAGTTCCTACGCGACAGGTTTGAACACTGAAGCTTTCTTT
NA | TRBJ2-3 | NA | TRBV18 | 16 | CASSPQAIHTQDTQYF | TGTGCCAGCTCACCCCAGGCCATCCACACACAGGATACGCAGTATTTT
TRBD1 | TRBJ1-6 | NA | TRBV5-6 | 16 | CASSLRGTGGNSPLHF | TGTGCCAGCAGCCTGCGTGGGACAGGGGGTAATTCACCCCTCCACTTT
NA | TRBJ2-1 | NA | TRBV28 | 15 | CASSFGPPSGFEQFF | TGTGCCAGCAGTTTTGGGCCCCCTTCCGGCTTTGAGCAGTTCTTC
TRBD2 | TRBJ2-3 | NA | TRBV27 | 15 | CASSPIAGRTDTQYF | TGTGCCAGCAGTCCCATAGCGGGACGCACAGATACGCAGTATTTT
TRBD1 | TRBJ2-1 | once | TRBV19 | 15 | CASAAGDRVRNEQFF | TGTGCCAGCGCTGCCGGGGACAGGGTAAGGAACGAGCAGTTCTTC
NA | TRBJ2-7 | few | TRBV2 | 14 | CASSVRLAGYEQYF | TGTGCCAGCAGTGTTCGGCTAGCTGGCTACGAGCAGTACTTC
TRBD1 | TRBJ1-2 | NA | TRBV28 | 14 | CASSFSIRGHGYTF | TGTGCCAGCAGTTTTTCGATCAGGGGGCACGGCTACACCTTC
TRBD2 | TRBJ2-5 | NA | TRBV7-2 | 17 | CASSSGLAGGYQETQYF | TGTGCCAGCAGCTCAGGACTAGCGGGGGGGTACCAAGAGACCCAGTACTTC
NA | TRBJ2-5 | NA | TRBV7-7 | 14 | CASSTGPTEETQYF | TGTGCCAGCAGCACCGGACCGACAGAAGAGACCCAGTACTTC
NA | TRBJ1-1 | few | TRBV2 | 14 | CASSDSRVNTEAFF | TGTGCCAGCAGTGATTCCAGGGTGAACACTGAAGCTTTCTTT
TRBD2 | TRBJ2-1 | NA | TRBV4-2 | 17 | CASSQGLAGGPLNEQFF | TGTGCCAGCAGCCAAGGTCTAGCGGGAGGGCCTTTGAATGAGCAGTTCTTC
NA | TRBJ1-2 | NA | TRBV29-1 | 11 | CSVTQGNGYTF | TGCAGCGTGACCCAGGGCAATGGCTACACCTTC
TRBD1 | TRBJ2-1 | NA | TRBV19 | 15 | CASRTPGQGSNEQFF | TGTGCCAGTAGAACCCCGGGACAGGGATCTAATGAGCAGTTCTTC
NA | TRBJ1-4 | NA | TRBV28 | 14 | CASSLGGFNEKLFF | TGTGCCAGCAGTTTAGGAGGGTTTAATGAAAAACTGTTTTTT
NA | TRBJ1-5 | NA | TRBV27 | 15 | CASSPGQNSNQPQHF | TGTGCCAGCAGCCCCGGACAGAATAGCAATCAGCCCCAGCATTTT
TRBD2 | TRBJ2-3 | NA | TRBV7-9 | 16 | CASSSTHSGGSDTQYF | TGTGCCAGCAGCTCAACTCATAGCGGGGGCTCAGATACGCAGTATTTT
TRBD1 | TRBJ1-5 | NA | TRBV7-3 | 22 | CASSLTVWRDRGMRQSNQPQHF | TGTGCCAGCAGCTTAACGGTATGGCGGGACAGGGGTATGCGTCAAAGCAATCAGCCCCAGCATTTT
NA | TRBJ2-3 | NA | TRBV29-1 | 12 | CSVETETDTQYF | TGCAGCGTTGAGACAGAAACAGATACGCAGTATTTT
NA | TRBJ2-5 | NA | TRBV6-6 | 13 | CASSSPGVGAQYF | TGTGCCAGCAGTTCGCCCGGGGTTGGAGCCCAGTACTTC
NA | TRBJ1-6 | NA | TRBV4-3 | 18 | CASSQDYRSQGSNSPLHF | TGCGCCAGCAGCCAAGATTACCGGTCCCAGGGGTCTAATTCACCCCTCCACTTT
NA | TRBJ2-2 | NA | TRBV6-1 | 15 | CASSEHGGNTGELFF | TGTGCCAGCAGTGAACACGGCGGGAACACCGGGGAGCTGTTTTTT
TRBD1 | TRBJ1-2 | NA | TRBV7-9 | 16 | CASSLFGTGGVYGYTF | TGTGCCAGCAGCTTATTTGGGACAGGGGGCGTCTATGGCTACACCTTC
TRBD1 | TRBJ1-6 | NA | TRBV7-2 | 15 | CASREARDRVSPLHF | TGTGCCAGCAGGGAGGCCCGGGACAGGGTATCACCCCTCCACTTT
NA | TRBJ2-7 | NA | TRBV11-2 | 15 | CASSPLGAGVGEQYF | TGTGCCAGCAGCCCCCTCGGGGCAGGGGTGGGAGAGCAGTACTTC
NA | TRBJ1-1 | NA | TRBV11-3 | 14 | CASSLSRGVAEAFF | TGTGCCAGCAGCTTAAGCAGGGGAGTTGCTGAAGCTTTCTTT
NA | TRBJ2-7 | NA | TRBV14 | 14 | CASSLRQVSYEQYF | TGTGCCAGCAGCTTGCGACAGGTCTCCTACGAGCAGTACTTC
TRBD1 | TRBJ1-6 | NA | TRBV5-4 | 16 | CASSFRLGQGNSPLHF | TGTGCCAGCAGCTTCCGCCTGGGACAGGGTAATTCACCCCTCCACTTT
NA | TRBJ2-7 | NA | TRBV7-9 | 13 | CASSSLTSYEQYF | TGTGCCAGCAGCTCCTTGACTTCTTACGAGCAGTACTTC
NA | TRBJ1-2 | NA | TRBV19 | 16 | CASRPQGSKIHYGYTF | TGTGCCAGTCGCCCGCAGGGTTCTAAGATTCACTATGGCTACACCTTC
TRBD1 | TRBJ1-2 | NA | TRBV13 | 17 | CASSLGHGTGINYGYTF | TGTGCCAGCAGCTTAGGCCACGGGACAGGGATTAACTATGGCTACACCTTC
TRBD1 | TRBJ2-3 | NA | TRBV7-9 | 16 | CASSLTGTAVTDTQYF | TGTGCCAGCAGCTTAACCGGGACAGCCGTCACAGATACGCAGTATTTT
TRBD1 | TRBJ1-3 | NA | TRBV4-1 | 19 | CASSQGTRTGAYSGNTIYF | TGCGCCAGCAGCCAAGGGACCCGAACAGGGGCCTACTCTGGAAACACCATATATTTT
NA | TRBJ1-1 | NA | TRBV15 | 14 | CATSREGEVSEAFF | TGTGCCACCAGCAGAGAGGGTGAGGTCTCTGAAGCTTTCTTT
NA | TRBJ2-7 | NA | TRBV6-6 | 13 | CASREIEKHEQYF | TGTGCCAGCAGGGAGATCGAGAAACACGAGCAGTACTTC
TRBD1 | TRBJ2-7 | NA | TRBV10-1 | 14 | CASSEGTASYEQYF | TGCGCCAGCAGTGAGGGGACAGCGTCCTACGAGCAGTACTTC
NA | TRBJ1-1 | NA | TRBV7-8 | 15 | CASGEMRVWNTEAFF | TGTGCCAGCGGAGAAATGCGGGTTTGGAACACTGAAGCTTTCTTT
NA | TRBJ1-1 | NA | TRBV18 | 18 | CASSSRVQAGHLNTEAFF | TGTGCCAGCTCATCGCGAGTACAAGCGGGACACCTAAACACTGAAGCTTTCTTT
TRBD1 | TRBJ2-6 | NA | TRBV9 | 20 | CASSVSLGTADSSGANVLTF | TGTGCCAGCAGCGTCTCTTTAGGGACAGCAGACTCCTCTGGGGCCAACGTCCTGACTTTC
NA | TRBJ1-2 | NA | TRBV19 | 14 | CASSTGGLNYGYTF | TGTGCCAGTAGTACAGGAGGCCTTAACTATGGCTACACCTTC
NA | TRBJ1-6 | NA | TRBV7-9 | 12 | CASSGHNSPLHF | TGTGCCAGCAGCGGGCATAATTCACCCCTCCACTTT
TRBD1 | TRBJ2-3 | once | TRBV6-1 | 14 | CASSRDRTTDTQYF | TGTGCCAGCAGCCGGGACAGGACTACAGATACGCAGTATTTT
NA | TRBJ1-5 | NA | TRBV6-1 | 15 | CASSELYYSNQPQHF | TGTGCCAGCAGTGAACTGTACTATAGCAATCAGCCCCAGCATTTT